The present T cell receptor (beta chain) was sequenced within a study of PD-1 blockade in classical Hodgkin lymphoma. This clone has more than one count but fewer than ten. TCRdb's copy holds only in-frame clones and misses some; the assay was immunoSEQ multiplex PCR. The table lists about 9,900 clones, roughly 72% of them singletons, with about a tenth in the top ten. Time point of the sample: cycle 4 day 1 (C4D1), after six to seven weeks of nivolumab. All trial patients relapsed after autologous stem cell transplantation. From thawed PBMCs, magnetic negative selection was used to isolate the CD8+ T cells. The material was CD8+ T cells from blood, obtained before the fourth cycle of nivolumab. The source of this sequence is a human donor with classical Hodgkin lymphoma.

The CDR3 protein is CASSLMHTTTNEKLFF. The CDR3 nucleotides are TGCGCCAGCAGCCTTATGCATACAACAACTAATGAAAAACTGTTTTTT. The rearrangement joins TRBV4-3 to TRBJ1-4; D ambiguous. The CDR3 extends over 16 amino acids. CDR1 is LGHNA and CDR2 is YSLEER in the germline V gene. Trimming cost V 4 bases and J 0 bases, with 12 bases left between them.